This is a list of T cell receptor beta chains from one sample in a study of T-cell reconstitution after alpha-beta-depleted transplantation in children. TCRdb re-analysed the PCR reads in MiXCR, keeping a single row per CDR3 protein. This table holds over 200,000 distinct CDR3 sequences, about a tenth found once. The sample was PBMCs, taken before TCRalphabeta/CD19-depleted stem cell transplant. The receptor set was obtained from a child less than two years old with acute myeloid leukemia, due to receive a stem cell transplant. CDR3s include the opening cysteine and the closing phenylalanine or tryptophan. The D gene is left open where the match is weak. Some rows mark clone size as missing; the rest say once, few, many or name a class of expanded clone.

V gene	clone size	J gene	CDR3 length	D gene	CDR3 protein	CDR3 DNA
TRBV7-8	few	TRBJ2-1	15	TRBD1	CASSLVGQQSNEQFF	TGTGCCAGCAGCTTAGTGGGACAGCAATCCAATGAGCAGTTCTTC
TRBV4-3	many	TRBJ2-1	23	TRBD2	CASSQGRIMTSGSRRDFRNEQFF	TGCGCCAGCAGCCAGGGACGTATAATGACTAGCGGGAGTCGAAGGGACTTTCGCAATGAGCAGTTCTTC
TRBV2	-	TRBJ2-1	15	-	CASIPRRTEDNEQFF	TGTGCCAGCATTCCCCGAAGGACAGAAGACAATGAGCAGTTCTTC
TRBV20-1	many	TRBJ2-1	14	-	CSATPGTYYNEQFF	TGCAGTGCTACCCCCGGGACATACTACAATGAGCAGTTCTTC
TRBV2	many	TRBJ2-7	16	TRBD2	CASSSLRTSVSYEQYF	TGTGCCAGCAGTTCCCTAAGGACTAGCGTATCCTACGAGCAGTACTTC
TRBV20-1	many	TRBJ1-5	14	-	CSASGRRSNQPQHF	TGCAGTGCTAGTGGCAGGAGGTCTAATCAGCCCCAGCATTTT
TRBV12-3/TRBV12-4	many	TRBJ1-1	13	-	CASSPSSRTEAFF	TGTGCCAGCAGTCCGTCGTCCCGGACTGAAGCTTTCTTT
TRBV20-1	many	TRBJ2-4	17	TRBD2	CSPRDERGGKAKNIQYF	TGCAGTCCCCGTGACGAGCGGGGGGGCAAGGCCAAAAACATTCAGTACTTC
TRBV5-1	-	TRBJ1-1	15	-	CASSLRLGGSTEAFF	TGCGCCAGCAGCTTGAGACTCGGCGGGAGCACTGAAGCTTTCTTT
TRBV13	-	TRBJ1-2	16	TRBD1	CASSFARDSRVEGDTF	TGTGCCAGCAGCTTCGCCCGGGACAGCAGGGTAGAGGGCGACACCTTC
TRBV20-1	many	TRBJ2-2	14	TRBD2	CSAGAGGNTGELFF	TGCAGTGCAGGGGCGGGGGGGAACACCGGGGAGCTGTTTTTT
TRBV12-3/TRBV12-4	many	TRBJ2-2	14	-	CASRWDRNTGELFF	TGTGCCAGCAGGTGGGACCGGAACACCGGGGAGCTGTTTTTT
TRBV6-1	-	TRBJ2-1	14	-	CAGGSGTYYNEQFF	TGTGCCGGGGGATCCGGGACCTATTACAATGAGCAGTTCTTC
TRBV12-3/TRBV12-4	many	TRBJ2-3	13	-	CASSLAPADTQYF	TGTGCCAGCAGTTTAGCGCCGGCAGATACGCAGTATTTT
TRBV2	-	TRBJ1-1	13	TRBD1	CASIRTGGTEAFF	TGTGCCAGCATCAGGACAGGGGGCACTGAAGCTTTCTTT
TRBV20-1	few	TRBJ2-3	13	-	CSARWGAGDTQYF	TGCAGTGCTAGGTGGGGCGCGGGAGATACGCAGTATTTT
TRBV20-1	many	TRBJ2-3	19	TRBD2	CSAREGLAGDASSTDTQYF	TGCAGTGCTAGAGAAGGACTAGCGGGGGATGCCTCTAGCACAGATACGCAGTATTTT
TRBV29-1	-	TRBJ1-1	12	-	CSVGTANTEAFF	TGCAGCGTCGGGACGGCGAACACTGAAGCTTTCTTT
TRBV12-3/TRBV12-4	many	TRBJ1-4	14	-	CASTYRTKREKLFF	TGTGCCAGCACTTATCGGACAAAGCGGGAAAAACTGTTTTTT
TRBV12-3/TRBV12-4	many	TRBJ2-3	15	TRBD2	CASSFRPGGIDTQYF	TGTGCCAGCAGTTTTCGCCCCGGGGGGATAGATACGCAGTATTTT
TRBV20-1	many	TRBJ2-7	15	TRBD2	CSAVTREGSSYEQYF	TGCAGTGCTGTAACCAGGGAGGGGTCCTCCTACGAGCAGTACTTC
TRBV28	many	TRBJ2-1	13	-	CASRSGLYNEQFF	TGTGCCAGCAGAAGCGGGCTATACAATGAGCAGTTCTTC
TRBV12-3/TRBV12-4	many	TRBJ2-7	14	-	CASSLAGALYEQYF	TGTGCCAGCAGTTTGGCGGGGGCGCTCTACGAGCAGTACTTC
TRBV20-1	many	TRBJ1-5	14	-	CSATGLGEGQPQHF	TGCAGTGCTACTGGTTTGGGGGAAGGACAGCCCCAGCATTTT
TRBV4-1	many	TRBJ1-6	17	-	CASSQESHSNYNSPLHF	TGCGCCAGCAGCCAAGAGTCTCACTCTAACTATAATTCACCCCTCCACTTT
TRBV29-1	many	TRBJ2-7	13	-	CSVCDRSSYEQYF	TGCAGCGTTTGCGACAGGAGCTCCTACGAGCAGTACTTC
TRBV14	many	TRBJ2-2	15	-	CASQRAGTNTGELFF	TGTGCCAGCCAGCGGGCGGGGACGAACACCGGGGAGCTGTTTTTT
TRBV6-5	many	TRBJ2-7	14	-	CASSYVAGEGEQYF	TGTGCCAGCAGTTACGTGGCAGGGGAGGGCGAGCAGTACTTC
TRBV28	many	TRBJ2-7	16	-	CASSSLGGRGSYEQYF	TGTGCCAGCAGTTCTTTGGGGGGCCGGGGATCCTACGAGCAGTACTTC
TRBV6-5	few	TRBJ1-1	14	-	CASSYRQGNTEAFF	TGTGCCAGCAGTTATAGGCAGGGGAACACTGAAGCTTTCTTT
TRBV29-1	many	TRBJ2-7	12	-	CSVVSRAGEQYF	TGCAGCGTTGTGAGCAGGGCGGGCGAGCAGTACTTC
TRBV10-3	many	TRBJ1-5	15	-	CAIKQGGSPGQPQHF	TGTGCCATCAAACAGGGAGGGTCTCCGGGTCAGCCCCAGCATTTT
TRBV12-2	-	TRBJ2-2	14	-	CASRLVGLAGELFF	TGTGCAAGTCGCTTAGTAGGGCTAGCAGGGGAGCTGTTTTTT
TRBV10-3	-	TRBJ2-5	12	-	CAISAGQETQYF	TGTGCCATCAGTGCGGGCCAAGAGACCCAGTACTTC
TRBV7-2	many	TRBJ1-3	18	-	CASSLVAQALSSGNTIYF	TGTGCCAGCAGCTTAGTGGCTCAAGCCCTGAGCTCTGGAAACACCATATATTTT
TRBV7-2	many	TRBJ1-3	13	-	CASSREAGNTIYF	TGTGCCAGCAGCCGGGAGGCTGGAAACACCATATATTTT
TRBV5-1	many	TRBJ2-7	16	TRBD2	CASSLTGTSGSYEQYF	TGCGCCAGCAGCTTAACCGGGACTAGCGGATCGTACGAGCAGTACTTC
TRBV18	-	TRBJ2-7	14	-	CASSPLPGVQEQYF	TGTGCCAGCTCACCACTACCAGGGGTTCAGGAGCAGTACTTC
TRBV5-1	many	TRBJ2-3	13	-	CASSLEGTTSQYF	TGCGCCAGCAGCTTGGAGGGGACCACATCGCAGTATTTT
TRBV16	-	TRBJ2-5	14	TRBD2	CASGSRAGEETQYF	TGTGCCAGCGGCTCCAGGGCGGGAGAAGAGACCCAGTACTTC
TRBV5-1	few	TRBJ2-1	15	TRBD2	CASSQTSGRATEQFF	TGCGCCAGCAGCCAAACTAGCGGGAGGGCCACTGAGCAGTTCTTC
TRBV20-1	many	TRBJ2-4	13	-	CSASNLAKNIQYF	TGCAGTGCTAGTAACTTAGCCAAAAACATTCAGTACTTC
TRBV7-7	many	TRBJ2-1	13	-	CASSMERTSEQFF	TGTGCCAGCAGCATGGAGCGTACCTCTGAGCAGTTCTTC
TRBV11-2	many	TRBJ2-3	15	TRBD1	CASSKQGASTDTQYF	TGTGCCAGCAGCAAACAGGGGGCTAGCACAGATACGCAGTATTTT
TRBV7-2	many	TRBJ1-4	16	TRBD1	CASSVTGGRTNEKLFF	TGTGCCAGCAGCGTAACAGGGGGCCGAACTAATGAAAAACTGTTTTTT
TRBV6-5	few	TRBJ2-7	14	TRBD1	CASSYLRGRDEQYF	TGTGCCAGCAGTTACTTGAGGGGGCGCGACGAGCAGTACTTC
TRBV5-1	many	TRBJ2-2	17	TRBD1	CASSLPPQGGLAGELFF	TGCGCCAGCAGCTTGCCCCCACAGGGGGGATTAGCCGGGGAGCTGTTTTTT
TRBV12-3/TRBV12-4	few	TRBJ1-2	12	-	CASSLEIYGYTF	TGTGCCAGCAGTTTGGAAATTTATGGCTACACCTTC
TRBV30	few	TRBJ2-7	14	TRBD2	CAWSGSGTSYEQYF	TGTGCCTGGAGTGGCAGCGGGACCTCCTACGAGCAGTACTTC
TRBV12-3/TRBV12-4	many	TRBJ2-1	14	TRBD1	CASSDNRDSNEQFF	TGTGCCAGCAGTGACAACCGGGACAGCAATGAGCAGTTCTTC
TRBV5-1	many	TRBJ2-5	13	-	CASSLVLMETQYF	TGCGCCAGCAGCTTGGTTCTTATGGAGACCCAGTACTTC
TRBV10-1	-	TRBJ1-2	16	-	CASSETGSPKGYGYTF	TGCGCCAGCAGTGAAACCGGGTCCCCGAAAGGGTATGGCTACACCTTC